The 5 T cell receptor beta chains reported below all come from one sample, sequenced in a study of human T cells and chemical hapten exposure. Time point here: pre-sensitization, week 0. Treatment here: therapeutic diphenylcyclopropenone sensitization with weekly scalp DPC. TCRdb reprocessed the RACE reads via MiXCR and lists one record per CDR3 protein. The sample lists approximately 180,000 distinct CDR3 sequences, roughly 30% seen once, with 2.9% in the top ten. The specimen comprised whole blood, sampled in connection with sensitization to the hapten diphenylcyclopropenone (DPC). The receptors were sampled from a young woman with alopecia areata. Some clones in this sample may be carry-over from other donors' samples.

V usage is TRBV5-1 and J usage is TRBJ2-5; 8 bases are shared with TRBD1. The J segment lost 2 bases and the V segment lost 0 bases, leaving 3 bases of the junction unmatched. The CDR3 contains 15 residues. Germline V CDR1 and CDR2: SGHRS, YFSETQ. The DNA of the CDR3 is TGCGCCAGCAGCTTGGGGCAGGGGGCACAAGAGACCCAGTACTTC. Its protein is CASSLGQGAQETQYF.

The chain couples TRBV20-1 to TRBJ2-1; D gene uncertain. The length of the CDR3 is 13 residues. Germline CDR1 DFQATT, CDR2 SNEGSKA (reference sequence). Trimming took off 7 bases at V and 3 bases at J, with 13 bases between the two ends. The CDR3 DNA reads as TGCAGTGTTTCTAAGGGTCGCTACAATGAGCAGTTCTTC. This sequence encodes CSVSKGRYNEQFF.

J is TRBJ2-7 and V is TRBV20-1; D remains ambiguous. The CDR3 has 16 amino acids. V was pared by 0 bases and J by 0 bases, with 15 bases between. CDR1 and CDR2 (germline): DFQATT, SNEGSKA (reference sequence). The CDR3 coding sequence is TGCAGTGCTAGAGATATTAGGAGCGTGTACTCCTACGAGCAGTACTTC. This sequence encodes CSARDIRSVYSYEQYF.

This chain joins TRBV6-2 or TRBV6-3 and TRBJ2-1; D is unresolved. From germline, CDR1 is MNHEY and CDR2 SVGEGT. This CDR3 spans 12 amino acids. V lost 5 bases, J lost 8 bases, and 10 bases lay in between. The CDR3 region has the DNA TGTGCCAGCAGTAAACCGAGGTATGAGCAGTTCTTC. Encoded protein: CASSKPRYEQFF.

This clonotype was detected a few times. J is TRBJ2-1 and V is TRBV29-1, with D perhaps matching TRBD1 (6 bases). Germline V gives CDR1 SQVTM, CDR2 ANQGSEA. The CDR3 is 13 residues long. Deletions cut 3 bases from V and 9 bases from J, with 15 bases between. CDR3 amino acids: CSVDSQGYGEQFF. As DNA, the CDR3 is TGCAGCGTTGACAGCCAGGGGTATGGTGAGCAGTTCTTC.